One sample yielded the 4 T cell receptor beta chains listed below, sequenced in a study of blood T cell repertoires in COVID-19. The protocol was immunoSEQ multiplex PCR, while the TCRdb copy is restricted to in-frame clones and leaves out a portion. The sample lists under 350,000 clones, almost 85% occurring once. Sequenced input: peripheral blood. The receptors stem from a human donor in a cohort sampled during active COVID-19.

The CDR3 sequence is CASSGTENSPLHF. DNA of the CDR3: TGTGCCAGCTCCGGGACAGAGAATTCACCCCTCCACTTT. This chain links TRBV18 with TRBJ1-6; TRBD1 aligns across 7 bases. The V gene's germline CDR1 is KGHSH and CDR2 LQKENI. This CDR3 spans 13 amino acids. Germline trimming cut 6 bases from V and 7 bases from J; bases unmatched to any gene: 3.

The genes are TRBV5-1 and TRBJ2-6, with unresolved D. Germline values: CDR1 SGHRS, CDR2 YFSETQ. V dropped 2 bases and J dropped 4 bases, with 10 bases sitting between them. The CDR3 loop spans 15 amino acids. CDR3 DNA: TGCGCCAGCAGCTTTGGAGCCCCCGGGGCCAACGTCCTGACTTTC. It translates to CASSFGAPGANVLTF.

This chain connects TRBV6-1 to TRBJ1-5; D is possibly TRBD1 (6 bases). CDR3 length: 15 residues. Germline V gene lookup returns CDR1 MNHNS and CDR2 SASEGT. Trimming stripped 1 base from V and 6 bases from J, with 13 bases between. CDR3 DNA: TGTGCCAGCAGTGAAGACCAGGGGCTGGGTCAGCCCCAGCATTTT. Its protein is CASSEDQGLGQPQHF.

This sequence joins TRBV27 and TRBJ2-5, with 7 nucleotides matching TRBD1. The germline V gene encodes CDR1 MNHEY and CDR2 SMNVEV (reference sequence). V shed 5 bases and J 2 bases; nucleotides not matched to a gene: 2. The CDR3 totals 13 residues. CDR3 coding DNA: TGTGCCAGCAGTCGGGACAGACAAGAGACCCAGTACTTC. Translating it yields CASSRDRQETQYF.